The T cell receptor beta chain under discussion was sequenced for a study of OX40 agonist ivuxolimab in advanced cancers. Study outcomes and limitations: Not determined was the antigen specificity of the expanded peripheral T cells. In CD8+ T cells, expanded clones were on average more numerous than in CD4+.

With V trimmed by 5 bases and J by 8 bases, 3 bases remained unmatched. CDR3 length: 13 amino acids. In germline, CDR1 is KGHSH, CDR2 LQKENI. TCRdb's table, derived via immunoSEQ multiplex PCR, lists solely in-frame clones and lacks some. The data show 14,000 or so clones, about 76% seen once. A word on this clone: Its antigen is still unknown.

The specimen was CD4+ or CD8+ T cells sorted from blood, collected in a trial of the OX40 agonist ivuxolimab. This receptor was identified in an adult with an advanced solid tumor such as melanoma, head and neck, liver or kidney cancer. V and J are TRBV18 and TRBJ1-4, with 9 bases matching TRBD1. CDR3 bases: TGTGCCAGCTCAACGGACAGGGGAGAAAAACTGTTTTTT. Translated: CASSTDRGEKLFF.